Below are 27 T cell receptor beta chains sequenced from a single sample in a study of tumor and adjacent non-tumor tissue in lung cancer. No cell sorting was done before RNA was extracted from the tissue. TCRbeta libraries were built with three rounds of nested PCR, modified from ARM-PCR. TCRdb reprocessed the multiplex PCR reads via MiXCR and lists one record per CDR3 protein. This sample carries 65,000 to 95,000 distinct CDR3 sequences, 80% to 85% of them seen once, and the ten largest clones take roughly 14%. Sequencing was carried out using lung tumor tissue. These receptors originate from a woman between 45 and 60 years old with non-small cell lung cancer.

On this clonotype itself: The junction departs from the called germline gene at one end, perhaps through a read error. The rearrangement links TRBV20-1 to TRBJ2-2, with TRBD1 identical over 11 bases. The CDR3 runs to 14 residues. In germline, CDR1 is DFQATT, CDR2 SNEGSKA (reference sequence). CDR3 loop: CNAGGQGALGELLF. For the CDR3, the DNA is TGCAATGCTGGAGGACAGGGGGCGCTCGGGGAGCTGTTATTT.

Comments on this clonotype: At one end the junction does not follow the germline gene, possibly because of a read error. This chain uses TRBV6-2 or TRBV6-3 with TRBJ2-2, with D possibly TRBD1 on 5 matching bases. The CDR3 sequence is 18 residues long. CDR1 and CDR2 from the germline V gene are MNHEY and SVGEGT. Here the CDR3 reads CSSRYQRLGASNIGELFF. The CDR3 DNA is TGTTCCAGCAGATACCAGCGTTTAGGGGCCTCGAACATCGGGGAGCTGTTTTTT.

A single count supports this clonotype. The chain couples TRBV29-1 to TRBJ2-2; maybe TRBD2 (6 bases). The V gene's germline CDR1 is SQVTM and CDR2 ANQGSEA. The CDR3 contains 15 residues. CDR3 in DNA: TGCGGCGCTGTTCTCCTGACTGGAGGGGTCGGGGAGCTGTTTTTT. This translates into CGAVLLTGGVGELFF.

Concerning this clonotype itself: This may stem from a read error, because a much larger clone lies one nucleotide away. The chain uses TRBV7-2 and TRBJ2-5; D uncertain. This CDR3 is 14 amino acids long. Deletions cut 5 bases from V and 4 bases from J, with 14 bases between. Germline-derived CDR1 and CDR2 are SGHTA and FQGNSA. The DNA of the CDR3 is TGTGCCAGCAGCCTCAAGGTAGTAGCAGAGACCCAGTACTTC. Translating gives CASSLKVVAETQYF.

This clonotype was counted once. The germline gene is not matched at one end of the junction; a read error may be the cause. J is TRBJ1-2 and V is TRBV30, with TRBD1 matching over 9 bases. CDR1 GTSNPN and CDR2 SVGIG come from the germline V gene (reference sequence). The CDR3 is 16 residues long. The CDR3 sequence: CAWTMGQGLRNSSYTF. The CDR3 DNA follows: TGTGCTTGGACGATGGGACAGGGCTTACGGAACTCTAGCTACACCTTC.

This clonotype was observed many times. J is TRBJ2-1 and V is TRBV10-2; possible D gene TRBD2, 5 bases. The germline V gene has CDR1 WSHSY and CDR2 SAAADI. This CDR3 comprises 13 residues. The ends were cut back, 0 bases at V and 6 bases at J, with 6 bases in the middle. CDR3 amino acids: CASSESGGNEQFF. The CDR3 DNA follows: TGCGCCAGCAGTGAGTCAGGAGGCAATGAGCAGTTCTTC.

This clonotype was recorded at least ten times. The V call is TRBV28, the J call TRBJ1-2; 12 nucleotides match TRBD1. CDR1 is MDHEN, CDR2 SYDVKM, per germline. The CDR3 has 16 amino acids. V gave up 2 bases and J gave up 4 bases; unmatched junction bases: 5. In nucleotides, the CDR3 is TGTGCCAGCAGTTTAAGGCGGGACAGGGGGCTCTATGGCTACACCTTC. Encoded protein: CASSLRRDRGLYGYTF.

As for this clonotype: One junction end does not reproduce the germline sequence, and a read error may be involved. The CDR3 spells CSAGDSYLNTRELFF. Here the CDR3 DNA reads TGCAGTGCGGGGGACAGCTATCTGAACACCAGGGAGCTGTTTTTT. The rearrangement joins TRBV20-1 to TRBJ2-2; 7 nucleotides agree with TRBD1. This CDR3 is 15 amino acids long. Germline V gives CDR1 DFQATT, CDR2 SNEGSKA (reference sequence).

In this sample, this clonotype turned up a few times. The junction shows a germline mismatch at one end, possibly a read error. CDR3: CATSGTQGYQPQHF. The CDR3 region has the DNA TGTGCCACCAGTGGAACGCAGGGATATCAGCCACAGCATTTT. The rearrangement links TRBV10-3 to TRBJ1-5, with D perhaps TRBD1 (5 bases). The germline V gene encodes CDR1 ENHRY and CDR2 SYGVKD. The CDR3 is 14 amino acids.

For this clonotype: Mismatch with germline at one junction end may stem from a read error. The rearrangement uses TRBV11-1 and TRBJ1-1; D gene uncertain. The V gene's germline CDR1 is SGHAT and CDR2 FQDESV (reference sequence). This CDR3 region has 15 residues. DNA of the CDR3: TGTGCCAGCAGTTACGAGGACTGGTTGAACACCGAAGCTTTCTTT. Protein sequence: CASSYEDWLNTEAFF.

This clonotype has more than one count but fewer than ten. This clone may be a read error of a much larger clone one base away. The rearrangement joins TRBV30 to TRBJ2-1, with TRBD1 matching over 11 bases. Germline V gene sequence: CDR1 GTSNPN, CDR2 SVGIG (reference sequence). CDR3 length: 15 residues. V lost 4 bases, J lost 6 bases, and 8 bases stayed unmatched. As DNA, the CDR3 is TGTGCCTGGATTGAGACCGGGACAGGGGGCAATGAGCAGTTCTTC. This translates into CAWIETGTGGNEQFF.

Concerning this clonotype itself: Sequence at one end of the junction differs from germline and may be a read error. The chain carries TRBV29-1 and TRBJ2-6; D possibly matches TRBD1 or TRBD2 (6 bases each). Germline CDR1 is SQVTM and CDR2 is ANQGSEA. This CDR3 is built from 16 residues. This chain's CDR3 is CSAWALWSSGANVQTF. The CDR3 DNA reads as TGCAGCGCTTGGGCCCTCTGGAGCTCGGGGGCCAACGTCCAGACTTTC. The complete variable domain, with remaining parts taken from reference TRBV29-1 and TRBJ2-6, reads SAVISQKPSRDICQRGTSLTIQCQVDSQVTMMFWYRQQPGQSLTLIATANQGSEATYESGFVIDKFPISRPNLTFSTLTVSNMSPEDSSIYLCSAWALWSSGANVQTFGAGSRLTVL.

The genes are TRBV12-3 or TRBV12-4 and TRBJ1-5; D may be TRBD1 (5 bases). The CDR3 covers 12 residues. V was pared by 7 bases and J by 9 bases, with 13 bases between. The CDR3 bases are TGTGCCAGCACTCAGGGTGATCTGCCCCAGCATTTT. It encodes CASTQGDLPQHF.

Details on this clonotype: The missing conserved phenylalanine or tryptophan at the end of this CDR3 makes a read error likely. It is unclear where the CDR3 begins or ends on the DNA, so no DNA is shown, and the CDR3 is as TCRdb lists it. The rearrangement joins TRBV6-2 or TRBV6-3 to TRBJ2-1; the table's D call of TRBD1 was not tested on the DNA. The CDR3 adds up to 12 amino acids, both ends counted. Germline values: CDR1 MNHEY, CDR2 SVGEGT. The CDR3 loop reads CASSLQGDEQFI.

As regards this clonotype: At one end the junction does not follow the germline gene, possibly because of a read error. This rearrangement joins TRBV6-5 to TRBJ2-7; 7 nucleotides align to TRBD2. Germline assignment: CDR1 MNHEY and CDR2 SVGAGI. The CDR3 runs 15 residues. CDR3 bases: TGCGCCAGCAGTTACTCGGCGGGAGTTATCTACGAGCAGTACTTC. It is translated as CASSYSAGVIYEQYF.

This chain uses TRBV29-1 with TRBJ2-1, with D hard to call. V was clipped by 4 bases and J by 11 bases, with 21 bases between them. This CDR3 region has 14 residues. Germline CDR1 SQVTM, CDR2 ANQGSEA. For the CDR3, the DNA is TGCAGCGTTGTGGGGTGGTGCCTCCCCTATAAGCAGTTCTTC. It encodes CSVVGWCLPYKQFF.

Points on this clonotype: An end of the junction differs from the germline gene, which may be a read error. The chain has TRBV14 and TRBJ2-2, with 12 positions matching TRBD2. Germline CDR1 reads SGHDN; CDR2 reads FVKESK. CDR3 length: 16 amino acids. The CDR3 spells CACSHTSGRITGDLFF. For the CDR3, the DNA is TGTGCCTGCAGCCATACTAGCGGGAGGATCACCGGGGACCTGTTTTTT.

The chain links TRBV11-3 to TRBJ2-1; the D gene is possibly TRBD1 (6 bases). CDR1 is SGHNT and CDR2 is YENEEA in the germline V gene. The CDR3 is 13 amino acids. The CDR3 loop is CVGSLGQNNEQFF. CDR3 DNA: TGTGTCGGCAGCTTAGGACAGAATAATGAGCAGTTCTTC.

A note on this clonotype: The junction shows a germline mismatch at one end, possibly a read error. The J gene is TRBJ2-1, the V gene TRBV4-1, with 10 nucleotides matching TRBD1. The CDR3 totals 14 residues. In germline, CDR1 is MGHRA, CDR2 YSYEKL. CDR3 DNA: TGCGGCAGCAACCAGGGACAGGGGATGCATGAGCAGTTCTTC. This sequence encodes CGSNQGQGMHEQFF.

This chain connects TRBV20-1 to TRBJ1-1; TRBD1 aligns across 7 bases. J gave up 0 bases and V 4 bases, and 11 bases lay outside the gene matches. CDR1 is DFQATT and CDR2 is SNEGSKA in the germline V gene (reference sequence). This CDR3 region has 16 residues. CDR3 nucleotides: TGCAGTGCTAAAGGGGACCAGGGGGAGTTGAACACTGAAGCTTTCTTT. Its protein is CSAKGDQGELNTEAFF.

This clonotype was recorded once. The germline gene is not matched at one end of the junction; a read error may be the cause. The rearrangement links TRBV5-1 to TRBJ2-7; D gene uncertain. Germline CDR1 and CDR2: SGHRS and YFSETQ. This CDR3 spans 14 amino acids. CDR3 amino acids: CASSAEDGTYGQYF. The CDR3 DNA sequence: TGTGCCAGCAGCGCTGAGGACGGAACCTACGGGCAGTACTTC.

This clonotype was detected many times. A much more abundant neighbour one base away suggests this may be a read error. This sequence joins TRBV4-2 and TRBJ1-1; 9 bases align to TRBD1. The CDR3 has 14 residues. The germline gives CDR1 LGHNA, CDR2 YNFKEQ. With 4 bases clipped from V and 12 bases from J, the junction kept 12 bases outside the gene matches. The CDR3 sequence is CASSLNSGQGVPFF. The CDR3 DNA reads TGTGCCAGCAGCCTCAACTCGGGACAGGGAGTGCCTTTCTTT.

In regard to this clonotype: The junction does not match germline at one end; this may be a read error. The CDR3 DNA follows: TGTGCTAGCAGCCGATCTAGAGGGGGCGGTCAGCCCCAGCATTTT. Translating gives CASSRSRGGGQPQHF. V usage is TRBV4-2 and J usage is TRBJ1-5; TRBD1 matches at 7 bases. This CDR3 has 15 amino acids. The germline V gene encodes CDR1 LGHNA and CDR2 YNFKEQ.

Details on this clonotype: An end of the junction differs from the germline gene, which may be a read error. The J gene is TRBJ2-5, the V gene TRBV29-1, with no clear D. CDR3 length equals 12 residues. The germline V gene has CDR1 SQVTM and CDR2 ANQGSEA. CDR3 sequence (DNA): TGCATGATCGTGGGCCTCAAGGAGACCCATTACTTC. Translation: CMIVGLKETHYF. The variable domain in full, completed from reference TRBV29-1 and TRBJ2-5, reads SAVISQKPSRDICQRGTSLTIQCQVDSQVTMMFWYRQQPGQSLTLIATANQGSEATYESGFVIDKFPISRPNLTFSTLTVSNMSPEDSSIYLCMIVGLKETHYFGPGTRLLVL.

As for this clonotype: At one of its ends the junction is not consistent with the germline gene, which may arise from a read error. The chain is built from TRBV12-3 or TRBV12-4 and TRBJ1-1; possible D gene TRBD1, 5 bases. The CDR3 has 15 residues. CDR3 residues: CASSGGSLPSTEVFF. In nucleotides, the CDR3 is TGTGCCAGCAGCGGGGGGTCGCTGCCGAGCACTGAAGTTTTCTTT.

This chain uses TRBV4-3 with TRBJ1-1; D is uncertain. CDR1 LGHNA and CDR2 YSLEER come from the germline V gene. Trimming pared 0 bases from V and 2 bases from J, leaving 7 bases between. The CDR3 is 14 residues long. CDR3: CASSQERANTEAFF. CDR3 nucleotides: TGCGCCAGCAGCCAAGAACGGGCCAACACTGAAGCTTTCTTT.

In its sample, this clonotype was seen once. The J gene is TRBJ2-1, the V gene TRBV6-2 or TRBV6-3; D is undetermined. V was cut by 10 bases and J by 4 bases, with 17 bases left in between. Looked up from germline, CDR1 is MNHEY and CDR2 is SVGEGT. The CDR3 loop spans 14 amino acids. This CDR3 is CANSYTDNYNEQFF. The CDR3 DNA reads as TGTGCCAACAGCTACACCGACAATTACAATGAGCAGTTCTTC.